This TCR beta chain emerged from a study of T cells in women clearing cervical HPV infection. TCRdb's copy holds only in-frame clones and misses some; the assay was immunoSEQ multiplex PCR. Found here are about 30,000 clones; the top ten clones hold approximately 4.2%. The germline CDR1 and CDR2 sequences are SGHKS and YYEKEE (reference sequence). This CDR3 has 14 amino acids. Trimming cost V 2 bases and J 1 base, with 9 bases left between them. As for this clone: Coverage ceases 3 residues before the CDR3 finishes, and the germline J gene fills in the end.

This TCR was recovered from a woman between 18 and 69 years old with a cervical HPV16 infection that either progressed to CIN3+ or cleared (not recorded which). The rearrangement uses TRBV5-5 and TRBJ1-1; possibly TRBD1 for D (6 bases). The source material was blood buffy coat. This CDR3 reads CASSLYRANTEAFF. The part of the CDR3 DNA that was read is TGTGCCAGCAGCTTATACAGGGCGAACACTGAA. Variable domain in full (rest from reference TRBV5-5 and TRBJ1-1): DAGVTQSPTHLIKTRGQQVTLRCSPISGHKSVSWYQQVLGQGPQFIFQYYEKEERGRGNFPDRFSARQFPNYSSELNVNALLLGDSALYLCASSLYRANTEAFFGQGTRLTVV.